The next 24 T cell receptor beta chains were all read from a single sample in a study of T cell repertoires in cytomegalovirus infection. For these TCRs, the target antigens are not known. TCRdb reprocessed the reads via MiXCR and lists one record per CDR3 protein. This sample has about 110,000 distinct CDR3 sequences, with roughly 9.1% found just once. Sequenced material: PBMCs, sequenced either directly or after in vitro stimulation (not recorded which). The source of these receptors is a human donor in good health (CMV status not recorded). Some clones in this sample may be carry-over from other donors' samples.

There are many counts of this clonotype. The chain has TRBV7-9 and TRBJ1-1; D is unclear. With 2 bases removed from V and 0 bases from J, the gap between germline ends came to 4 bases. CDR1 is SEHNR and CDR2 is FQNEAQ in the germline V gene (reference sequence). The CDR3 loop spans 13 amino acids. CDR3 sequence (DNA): TGTGCCAGCAGCTTATCAGTGAACACTGAAGCTTTCTTT. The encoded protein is CASSLSVNTEAFF.

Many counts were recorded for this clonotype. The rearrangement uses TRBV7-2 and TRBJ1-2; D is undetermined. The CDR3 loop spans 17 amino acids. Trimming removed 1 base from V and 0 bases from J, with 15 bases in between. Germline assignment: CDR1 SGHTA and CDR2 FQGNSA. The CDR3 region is CASSLVVPIPTNYGYTF. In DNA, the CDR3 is TGTGCCAGCAGCTTAGTCGTCCCGATACCAACTAACTATGGCTACACCTTC.

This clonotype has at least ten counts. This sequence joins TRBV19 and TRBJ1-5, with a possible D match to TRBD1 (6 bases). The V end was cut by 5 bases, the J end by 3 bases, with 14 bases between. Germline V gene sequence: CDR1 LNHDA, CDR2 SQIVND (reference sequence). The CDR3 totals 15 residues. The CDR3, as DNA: TGTGCCAGTAGTGACAGGCCTCCCCCCAATCAGCCCCAGCATTTT. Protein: CASSDRPPPNQPQHF.

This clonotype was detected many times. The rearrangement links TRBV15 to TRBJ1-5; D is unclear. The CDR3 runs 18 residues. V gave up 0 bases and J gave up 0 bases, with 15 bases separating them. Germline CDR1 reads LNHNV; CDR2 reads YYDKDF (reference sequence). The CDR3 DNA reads TGTGCCACCAGCAGAGATAGTATCAGGCTATATAGCAATCAGCCCCAGCATTTT. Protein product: CATSRDSIRLYSNQPQHF.

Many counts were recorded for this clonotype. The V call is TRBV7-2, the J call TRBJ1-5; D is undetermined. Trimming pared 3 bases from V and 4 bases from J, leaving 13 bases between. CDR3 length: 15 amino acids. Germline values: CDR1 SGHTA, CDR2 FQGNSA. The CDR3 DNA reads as TGTGCCAGCAGCTTTGTGTGGCAGCCAAATCAGCCCCAGCATTTT. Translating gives CASSFVWQPNQPQHF.

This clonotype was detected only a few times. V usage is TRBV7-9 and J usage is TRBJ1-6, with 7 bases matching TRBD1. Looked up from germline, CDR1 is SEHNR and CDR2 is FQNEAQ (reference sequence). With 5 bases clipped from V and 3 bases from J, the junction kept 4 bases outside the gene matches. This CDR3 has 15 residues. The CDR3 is CASSPTGDYNSPLHF. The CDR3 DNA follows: TGTGCCAGCAGCCCTACAGGGGACTATAATTCACCCCTCCACTTT.

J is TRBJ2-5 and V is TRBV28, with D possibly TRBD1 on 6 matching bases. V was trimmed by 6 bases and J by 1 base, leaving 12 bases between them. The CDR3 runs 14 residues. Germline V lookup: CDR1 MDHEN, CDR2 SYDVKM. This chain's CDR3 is CASSGQPLQETQYF. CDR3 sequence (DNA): TGTGCCAGCAGCGGACAGCCCCTCCAAGAGACCCAGTACTTC.

The CDR3 loop is CASSSQREAGEQFF. DNA for the CDR3: TGTGCCAGCAGTTCCCAGCGGGAGGCGGGTGAGCAGTTCTTC. This chain uses TRBV6-2 or TRBV6-3 with TRBJ2-1, with 9 positions matching TRBD2. The germline V gene encodes CDR1 MNHEY and CDR2 SVGEGT. With 4 bases clipped from V and 9 bases from J, the junction kept 7 bases outside the gene matches. The CDR3 consists of 14 residues.

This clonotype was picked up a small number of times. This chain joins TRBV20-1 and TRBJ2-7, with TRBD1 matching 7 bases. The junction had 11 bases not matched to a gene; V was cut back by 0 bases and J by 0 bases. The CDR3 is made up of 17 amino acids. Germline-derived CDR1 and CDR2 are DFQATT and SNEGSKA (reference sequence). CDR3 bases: TGCAGTGCTAGAGATTCAGTGGGGCAGGGGGACTCCTACGAGCAGTACTTC. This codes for CSARDSVGQGDSYEQYF.

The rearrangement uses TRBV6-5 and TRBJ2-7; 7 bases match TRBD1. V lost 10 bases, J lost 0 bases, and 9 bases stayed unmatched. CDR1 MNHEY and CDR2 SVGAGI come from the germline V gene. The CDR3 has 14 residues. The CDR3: CAIRNRGSSYEQYF. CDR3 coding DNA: TGTGCCATCAGGAACAGGGGTAGCTCCTACGAGCAGTACTTC.

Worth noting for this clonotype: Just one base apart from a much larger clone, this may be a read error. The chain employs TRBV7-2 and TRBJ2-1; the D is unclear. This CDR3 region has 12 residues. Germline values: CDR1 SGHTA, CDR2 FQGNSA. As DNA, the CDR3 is TGTGTCAGCAGCCCGCTTGTATATGAGCAGTTCTTC. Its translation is CVSSPLVYEQFF. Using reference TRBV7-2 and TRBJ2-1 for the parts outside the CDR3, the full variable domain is GAGVSQSPSNKVTEKGKDVELRCDPISGHTALYWYRQSLGQGLEFLIYFQGNSAPDKSGLPSDRFSAERTGGSVSTLTIQRTQQEDSAVYLCVSSPLVYEQFFGPGTRLTVL.

CDR3 protein: CASSLFYLAGAYEQYF. CDR3 nucleotides: TGTGCCAGCAGTTTATTTTATCTAGCGGGAGCCTACGAGCAGTACTTC. The chain couples TRBV27 to TRBJ2-7, with 10 bases that match TRBD2. Trimming took 1 base from V and 2 from J; bases not matched to a gene: 5. Germline loops: CDR1 MNHEY, CDR2 SMNVEV (reference sequence). This CDR3 is built from 16 residues.

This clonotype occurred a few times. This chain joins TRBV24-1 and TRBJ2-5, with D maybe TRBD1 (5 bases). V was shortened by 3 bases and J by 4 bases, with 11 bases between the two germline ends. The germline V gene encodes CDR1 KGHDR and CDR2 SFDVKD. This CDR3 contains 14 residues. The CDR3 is CATSDGAYRETQYF. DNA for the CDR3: TGTGCCACCAGTGATGGGGCTTATAGAGAGACCCAGTACTTC.

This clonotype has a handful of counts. CDR3 amino acids: CATSKDRGIDEQYF. DNA for the CDR3: TGTGCCACCAGCAAAGACAGGGGGATCGACGAGCAGTACTTC. This rearrangement joins TRBV15 to TRBJ2-7, with 9 bases aligning to TRBD1. Germline V gives CDR1 LNHNV, CDR2 YYDKDF (reference sequence). This CDR3 is built from 14 residues. V lost 4 bases to trimming and J lost 5 bases; unmatched junction nucleotides: 6.

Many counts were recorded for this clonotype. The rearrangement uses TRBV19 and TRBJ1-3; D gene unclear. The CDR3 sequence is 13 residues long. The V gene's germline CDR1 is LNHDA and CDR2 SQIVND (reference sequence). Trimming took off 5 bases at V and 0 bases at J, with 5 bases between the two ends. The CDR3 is CASSEDSGNTIYF. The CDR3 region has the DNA TGTGCCAGTAGTGAGGACTCTGGAAACACCATATATTTT.

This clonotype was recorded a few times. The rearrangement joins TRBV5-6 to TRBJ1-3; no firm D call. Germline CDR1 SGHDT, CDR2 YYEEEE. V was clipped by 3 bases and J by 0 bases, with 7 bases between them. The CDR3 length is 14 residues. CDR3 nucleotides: TGTGCCAGCAGCTACCAGCGCTCTGGAAACACCATATATTTT. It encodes CASSYQRSGNTIYF.

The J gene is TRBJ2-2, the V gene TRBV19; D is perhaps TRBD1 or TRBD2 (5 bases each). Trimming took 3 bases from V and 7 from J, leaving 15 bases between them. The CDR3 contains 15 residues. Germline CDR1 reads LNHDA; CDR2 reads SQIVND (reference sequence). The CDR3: CASSIRDPWDGELFF. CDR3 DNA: TGTGCCAGTAGTATCCGGGACCCCTGGGACGGGGAGCTGTTTTTT.

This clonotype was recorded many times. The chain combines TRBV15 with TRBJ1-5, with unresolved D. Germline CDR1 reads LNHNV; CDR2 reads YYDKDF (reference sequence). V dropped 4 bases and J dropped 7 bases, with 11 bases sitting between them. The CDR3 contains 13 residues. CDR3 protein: CATSNRLHQPQHF. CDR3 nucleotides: TGTGCCACCAGCAACAGACTTCACCAGCCCCAGCATTTT.

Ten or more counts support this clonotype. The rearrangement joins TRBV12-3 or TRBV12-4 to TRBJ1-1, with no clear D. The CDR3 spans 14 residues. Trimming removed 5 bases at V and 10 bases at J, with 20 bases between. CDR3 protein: CASSPDAQNGRAFF. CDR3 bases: TGTGCCAGCAGTCCGGACGCGCAGAACGGGAGAGCTTTCTTT.

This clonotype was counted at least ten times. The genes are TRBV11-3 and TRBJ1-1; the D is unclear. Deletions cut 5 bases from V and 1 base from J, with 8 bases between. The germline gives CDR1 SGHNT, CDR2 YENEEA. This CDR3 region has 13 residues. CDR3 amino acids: CASSQTRNTEAFF. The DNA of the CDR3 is TGTGCCAGCAGCCAAACAAGGAACACTGAAGCTTTCTTT.

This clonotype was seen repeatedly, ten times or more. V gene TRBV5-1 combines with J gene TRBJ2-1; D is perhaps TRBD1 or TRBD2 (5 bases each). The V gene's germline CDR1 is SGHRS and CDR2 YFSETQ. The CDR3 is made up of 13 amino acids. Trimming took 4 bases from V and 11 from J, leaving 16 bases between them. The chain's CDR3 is CASSEILGTQQFF. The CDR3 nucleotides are TGCGCCAGCAGCGAAATTCTCGGGACCCAGCAGTTCTTC.

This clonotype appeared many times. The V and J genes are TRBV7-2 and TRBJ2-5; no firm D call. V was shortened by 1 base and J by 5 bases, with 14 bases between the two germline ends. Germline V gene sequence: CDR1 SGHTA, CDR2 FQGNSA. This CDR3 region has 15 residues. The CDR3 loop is CASSLEAGTGETQYF. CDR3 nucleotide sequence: TGTGCCAGCAGCTTAGAAGCCGGTACCGGGGAGACCCAGTACTTC. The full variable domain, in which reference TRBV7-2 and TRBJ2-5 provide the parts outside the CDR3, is GAGVSQSPSNKVTEKGKDVELRCDPISGHTALYWYRQSLGQGLEFLIYFQGNSAPDKSGLPSDRFSAERTGGSVSTLTIQRTQQEDSAVYLCASSLEAGTGETQYFGPGTRLLVL.

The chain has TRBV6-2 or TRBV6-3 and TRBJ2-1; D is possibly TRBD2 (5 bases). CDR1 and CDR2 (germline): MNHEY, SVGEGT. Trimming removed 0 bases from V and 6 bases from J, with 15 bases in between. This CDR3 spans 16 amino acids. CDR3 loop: CASSYSIASRTNEQFF. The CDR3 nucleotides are TGTGCCAGCAGTTACTCGATCGCTAGCAGGACCAATGAGCAGTTCTTC.

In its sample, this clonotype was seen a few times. Here the CDR3 reads CASSSGGIGELFF. CDR3 nucleotides: TGTGCCAGCAGTTCGGGGGGGATCGGGGAGCTGTTTTTT. The chain combines TRBV27 with TRBJ2-2; TRBD2 agrees at 8 bases. The CDR3 is 13 amino acids. CDR1 and CDR2 from the germline V gene are MNHEY and SMNVEV (reference sequence). V was clipped by 4 bases and J by 7 bases; unmatched bases: 2.